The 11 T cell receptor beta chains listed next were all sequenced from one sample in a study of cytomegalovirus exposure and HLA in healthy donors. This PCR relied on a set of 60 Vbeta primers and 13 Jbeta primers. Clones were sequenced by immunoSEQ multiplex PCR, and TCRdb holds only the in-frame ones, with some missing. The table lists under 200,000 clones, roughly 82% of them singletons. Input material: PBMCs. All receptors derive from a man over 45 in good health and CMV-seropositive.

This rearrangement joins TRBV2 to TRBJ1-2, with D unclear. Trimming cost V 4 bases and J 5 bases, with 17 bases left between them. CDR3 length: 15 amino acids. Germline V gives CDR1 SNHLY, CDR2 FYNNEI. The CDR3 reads CASSGNRVEGYGYTF. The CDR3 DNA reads TGTGCCAGCAGTGGCAACCGAGTAGAGGGTTATGGCTACACCTTC.

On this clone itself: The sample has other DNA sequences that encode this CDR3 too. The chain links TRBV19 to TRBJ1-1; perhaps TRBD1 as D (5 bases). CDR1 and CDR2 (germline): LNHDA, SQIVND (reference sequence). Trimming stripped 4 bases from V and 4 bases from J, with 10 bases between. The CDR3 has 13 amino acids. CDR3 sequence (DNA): TGTGCCAGTAGTACAGGGTTTGGCACTGAAGCTTTCTTT. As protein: CASSTGFGTEAFF.

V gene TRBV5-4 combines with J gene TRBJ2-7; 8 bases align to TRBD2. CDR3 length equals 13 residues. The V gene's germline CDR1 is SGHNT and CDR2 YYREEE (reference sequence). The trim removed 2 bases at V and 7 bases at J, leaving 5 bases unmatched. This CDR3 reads CASSFGGGYEQYF. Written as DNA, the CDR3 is TGTGCCAGCAGCTTCGGGGGGGGATATGAGCAGTACTTC.

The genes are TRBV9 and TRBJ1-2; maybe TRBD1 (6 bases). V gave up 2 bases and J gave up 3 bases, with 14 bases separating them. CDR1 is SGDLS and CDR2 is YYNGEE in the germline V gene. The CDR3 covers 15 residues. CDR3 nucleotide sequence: TGTGCCAGCAGCGTGAGTTCAGGGGACGACTATGGCTACACCTTC. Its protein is CASSVSSGDDYGYTF.

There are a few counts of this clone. The CDR3 is CSVLIRDSYEQYV. The CDR3 region has the DNA TGCAGCGTTTTGATCCGGGACAGCTACGAGCAGTACGTC. The chain couples TRBV29-1 to TRBJ2-7; 7 nucleotides align to TRBD1. The CDR3 consists of 13 residues. Germline V gene data show CDR1 as SQVTM and CDR2 as ANQGSEA. With 5 bases clipped from V and 3 bases from J, the junction kept 7 bases outside the gene matches.

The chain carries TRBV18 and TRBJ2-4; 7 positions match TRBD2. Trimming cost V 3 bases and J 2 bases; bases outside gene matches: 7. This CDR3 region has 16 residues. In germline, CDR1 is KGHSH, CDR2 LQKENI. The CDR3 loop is CASSPEGTNTKNIQYF. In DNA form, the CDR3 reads TGTGCCAGCTCACCGGAGGGGACTAACACCAAAAACATTCAGTACTTC.

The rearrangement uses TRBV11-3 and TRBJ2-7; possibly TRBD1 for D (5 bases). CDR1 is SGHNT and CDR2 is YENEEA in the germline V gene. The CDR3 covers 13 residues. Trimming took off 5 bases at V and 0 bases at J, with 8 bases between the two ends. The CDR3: CASSMTASYEQYV. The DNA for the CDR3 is TGTGCCAGCAGCATGACAGCCTCCTACGAGCAGTACGTC.

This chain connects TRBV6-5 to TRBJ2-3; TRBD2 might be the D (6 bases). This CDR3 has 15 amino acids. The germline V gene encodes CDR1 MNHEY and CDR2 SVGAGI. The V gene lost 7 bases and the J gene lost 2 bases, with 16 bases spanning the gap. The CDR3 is CASTPRRGLTDTQYF. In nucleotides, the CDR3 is TGTGCCAGCACCCCGAGGCGGGGCCTCACAGATACGCAGTATTTT.

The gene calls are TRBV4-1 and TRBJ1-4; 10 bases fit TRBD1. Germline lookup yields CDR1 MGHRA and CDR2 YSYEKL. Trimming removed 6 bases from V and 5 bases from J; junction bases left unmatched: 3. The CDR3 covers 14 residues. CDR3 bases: TGCGCCAGCAGTCCGGGACAGGGGAATGAAAAACTGTTTTTT. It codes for CASSPGQGNEKLFF.

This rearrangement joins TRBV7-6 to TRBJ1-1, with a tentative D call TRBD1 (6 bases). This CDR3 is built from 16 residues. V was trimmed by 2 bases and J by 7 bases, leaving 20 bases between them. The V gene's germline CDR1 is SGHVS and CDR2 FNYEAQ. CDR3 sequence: CASSLSTGHPPLEAFF. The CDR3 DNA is TGTGCCAGCAGCTTATCGACAGGCCACCCCCCCCTTGAAGCTTTCTTT.

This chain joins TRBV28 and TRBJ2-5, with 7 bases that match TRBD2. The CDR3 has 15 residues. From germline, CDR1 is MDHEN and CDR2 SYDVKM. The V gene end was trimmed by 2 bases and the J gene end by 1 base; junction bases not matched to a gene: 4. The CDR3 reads CASSLPSGVQETQYF. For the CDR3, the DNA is TGTGCCAGCAGTTTACCGAGCGGGGTCCAAGAGACCCAGTACTTC.